This TCR beta chain is drawn from a study of blood T cell repertoires in COVID-19. V gave up 1 base and J gave up 1 base; unmatched junction bases: 7. Per germline, CDR1 SEHNR and CDR2 FQNEAQ (reference sequence). The CDR3 loop spans 18 amino acids. The recovered donors of Cohort 3 showed two negative PCRs, clearance, or symptom resolution. TCRdb's table, derived via immunoSEQ multiplex PCR, lists solely in-frame clones and lacks some. This table has fewer than 450,000 clones, more than 75% appearing once. Source material: PBMCs or T cells enriched from blood (not recorded which). The TCR comes from a woman between 18 and 29 years old who had recovered from COVID-19. This chain links TRBV7-9 with TRBJ2-3; 11 bases line up with TRBD2. CDR3 protein: CASSLEPLLAGGTDTQYF. Here the CDR3 DNA reads TGTGCCAGCAGCTTAGAGCCCCTACTAGCGGGGGGCACAGATACGCAGTATTTT.